This TCR beta chain was profiled in a study of Graves' ophthalmopathy and Graves' hyperthyroidism (dated by TCRdb to between 2018 and 2020). For the wider study: Peripheral blood was collected at initial diagnosis, prior to any treatment. To tell Graves' ophthalmopathy apart from Graves' hyperthyroidism, and to predict which patients would progress to ophthalmopathy, the study relied on TCR beta repertoire signatures. In total, around 130 blood samples were TCR-sequenced: approximately 42 ophthalmopathy, some 75 hyperthyroidism and about 17 hyperthyroidism-to-ophthalmopathy patients. To explore V-J signatures that separate ophthalmopathy from hyperthyroidism, a discovery set of more than 95 patients was enrolled, consisting of 40 to 45 with ophthalmopathy and under 65 with stable hyperthyroidism. The independent validation cohort included 18 to 20 hyperthyroidism patients plus 17 patients who later progressed from hyperthyroidism to ophthalmopathy. T-cell repertoires of thyroid tissue and blood were compared in several hyperthyroidism patients. Following sampling, methimazole starting at 30 mg daily was administered to hyperthyroidism patients, and high-dose intravenous methylprednisolone was administered to ophthalmopathy patients. The 80 to 100 discovery patients were randomly divided into training and test sets at a 7:3 ratio. Results and caveats for the whole study, not just this receptor: In cross-validation, the 13-signature model distinguished ophthalmopathy from stable hyperthyroidism with approximately 88% sensitivity and around 82% specificity, and in the test set the corresponding values were roughly 80% and 75%. In validation, the model predicted ophthalmopathy progression with more than 70% sensitivity and less than 80% specificity; some 13 predicted patients were CT-confirmed with GO in a median of about 7.1 months. Sample size was not statistically predetermined, and group allocation was not concealed from the investigators. Among expanded thyroid clonotypes with frequency above 0.001, most also showed up in blood, which suggests that blood repertoires may reflect the thyroid immune response.

This clonotype was found many times. Its specific antigen is unknown. No much larger clone is present one base from it, and per-base qualities are unavailable. For repertoire sequencing, the TCR beta CDR3 regions were amplified from RNA transcripts. The first round was an RT-PCR using HTBI primers with the Qiagen OneStep RT-PCR kit, and this first round was followed by a second-round multiplex PCR, then size selection and purification. Libraries were sequenced on an Illumina HiSeq2000 using paired-end 100 bp reads. Regarding the original processing steps: SOAPnuke was used to process the reads, removing any read that contained adapters or uncalled bases, had a mean Phred below 15, or lacked an exact match to the constant primer or identifier. High-quality paired reads were merged with COPE v1.2.5. Unique nucleotide sequences were defined as clonotypes and aligned to IMGT TRB V, D and J references using MiTCR v1.1. The analysis was limited to V-J combinations with a frequency above 0.0001, which together covered over 98% of repertoires. A TCR clonal expansion and chaos score per V-J combination was defined as the ratio of F50 clonal expansion to chaos observed in the TCRdist matrix. Welch's t-statistics and random forest were used to reduce features to over ten V-J combinations, which were fed into a naive Bayes classifier. Thyroid-blood repertoire similarity was quantified with the Morisita-Horn index. Clones were called with MiXCR by TCRdb after fastp trimmed the public reads at Q25, and only in-frame beta chains were retained. One record per CDR3 amino acid sequence lists the most common genes and DNA. TCRdb's processing, not the authors', yielded these V and J calls. Recorded for this sample are about 370,000 distinct CDR3 sequences; approximately 20% of them occurred a single time. In total, the top ten clones hold 1.5% to 2% of the sample.

The ophthalmopathy patients had moderately to severely active disease, with a Clinical Activity Score of 3 or higher, a NOSPECS grade of 4 or higher, and a disease duration of less than 3 months. Patients were excluded if they had other autoimmune diseases, uncontrolled infections, pregnancy or lactation. Clinical symptoms, serum thyroxine, TRAb, thyroid ultrasound and orbital computed tomography were used for diagnosis. Ficoll-Paque density gradient centrifugation was used to isolate PBMCs from 8 to 10 ml of fresh peripheral blood. Trizol reagent was used to extract the total RNA, and its quality was then checked on an Agilent 2100 Bioanalyzer. The CDR3 runs 15 residues from the cysteine to the phenylalanine. Only the CDR3 DNA stays, 45 bases, in frame from base 1. A distance of 22 bases separates the germline ends of V and J, which lose 7 bases and 6 bases respectively. CDR1 and CDR2 are read off the germline V gene as MDHEN and SYDVKM.

The chain was built from TRBV28 and TRBJ2-7; 6 matching bases give a weak D call of TRBD1. The sample taken for sequencing was peripheral blood. This TCR was sampled from a woman aged 18-35 years with Graves' ophthalmopathy. Donor details come from another sample of the same person, matched by shared clones. The CDR3 region has the sequence CASNPGDKGPSEQYF. The DNA is as follows: TGTGCCAGCAACCCTGGGGACAAGGGGCCCTCCGAGCAGTACTTC.